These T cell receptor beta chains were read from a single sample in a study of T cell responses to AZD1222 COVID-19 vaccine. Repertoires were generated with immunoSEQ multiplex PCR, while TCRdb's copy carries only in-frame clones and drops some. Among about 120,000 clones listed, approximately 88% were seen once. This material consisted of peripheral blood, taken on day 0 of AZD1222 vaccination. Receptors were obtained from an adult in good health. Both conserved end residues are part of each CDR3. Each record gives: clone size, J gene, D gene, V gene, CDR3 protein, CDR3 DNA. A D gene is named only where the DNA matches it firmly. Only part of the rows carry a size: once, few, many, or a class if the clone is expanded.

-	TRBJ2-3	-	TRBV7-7	CASSRTASTDTQYF	TGTGCTAGCAGCCGGACAGCTAGCACAGATACGCAGTATTTT
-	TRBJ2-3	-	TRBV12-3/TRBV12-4	CASSLSNTDTQYF	TGTGCCAGCAGTTTAAGTAACACAGATACGCAGTATTTT
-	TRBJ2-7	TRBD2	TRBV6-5	CASRLAGDYEQYF	TGTGCCAGCAGGTTAGCGGGGGACTACGAGCAGTACTTC
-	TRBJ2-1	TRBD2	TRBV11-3	CASSFYGAGEQFF	TGTGCCAGCAGCTTTTACGGAGCGGGGGAGCAGTTCTTC
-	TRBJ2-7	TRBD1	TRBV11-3	CASSLPLDRAHEQYF	TGTGCCAGCAGCTTACCCCTGGACAGGGCCCACGAGCAGTACTTC
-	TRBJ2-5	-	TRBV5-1	CASSLMAGGETQYF	TGCGCCAGCAGCTTGATGGCAGGGGGGGAGACCCAGTACTTC
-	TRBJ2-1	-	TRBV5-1	CASSSQGNEQFF	TGCGCCAGCAGCTCACAGGGAAATGAGCAGTTCTTC
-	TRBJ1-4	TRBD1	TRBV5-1	CASSSTGNNEKLFF	TGCGCCAGCAGCTCGACAGGGAATAATGAAAAACTGTTTTTT
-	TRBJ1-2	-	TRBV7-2	CASSLEGWDYGYTF	TGTGCCAGCAGCTTAGAAGGGTGGGACTATGGCTACACCTTC
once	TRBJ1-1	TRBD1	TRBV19	CASEGQGGTEAFF	TGTGCCAGTGAGGGACAGGGGGGTACTGAAGCTTTCTTT
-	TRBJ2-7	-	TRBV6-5	CASRNSGGDYEQYF	TGTGCCAGCAGAAATAGCGGTGGGGACTACGAGCAGTACTTC
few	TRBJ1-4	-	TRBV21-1	CASSKAGRDQNEKLFF	TGTGCCAGCAGCAAAGCGGGGCGCGACCAGAATGAAAAACTGTTTTTT
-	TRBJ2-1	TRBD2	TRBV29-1	CSVEVAGGPLGGEQFF	TGCAGCGTTGAGGTAGCGGGAGGGCCTCTGGGGGGTGAGCAGTTCTTC
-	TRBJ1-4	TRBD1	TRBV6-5	CASSRQGVGEKLFF	TGTGCCAGCAGTAGACAGGGGGTGGGGGAAAAACTGTTTTTT
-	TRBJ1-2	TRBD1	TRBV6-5	CAARGQSYYGYTF	TGTGCCGCCAGGGGACAGAGCTACTATGGCTACACCTTC
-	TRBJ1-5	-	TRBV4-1	CASSQDTLGNQPQHF	TGCGCCAGCAGCCAAGATACACTGGGCAATCAGCCCCAGCATTTT
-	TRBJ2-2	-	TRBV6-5	CATQMNTGELFF	TGTGCCACCCAAATGAACACCGGGGAGCTGTTTTTT
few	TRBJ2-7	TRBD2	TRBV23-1	CASSQQREASYEQYF	TGCGCCAGCAGTCAACAGCGGGAGGCTTCCTACGAGCAGTACTTC
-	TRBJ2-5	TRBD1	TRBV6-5	CATTFGQGKRETQYF	TGTGCCACAACCTTTGGACAGGGAAAAAGGGAGACCCAGTACTTC
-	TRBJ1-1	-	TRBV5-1	CASSLEPENTEAFF	TGCGCCAGCAGCTTGGAACCCGAGAACACTGAAGCTTTCTTT
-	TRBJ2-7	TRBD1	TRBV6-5	CASWGQGSYEQYF	TGTGCCAGTTGGGGACAGGGCTCCTACGAGCAGTACTTC
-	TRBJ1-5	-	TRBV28	CASGLPGNQPQHF	TGTGCCAGCGGCTTACCGGGCAATCAGCCCCAGCATTTT
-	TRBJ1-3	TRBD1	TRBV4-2	CASSPWDSTENTIYF	TGTGCCAGCAGCCCCTGGGACAGCACTGAAAACACCATATATTTT
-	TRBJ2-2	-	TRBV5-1	CASSWSGTGELFF	TGCGCCAGCAGCTGGAGCGGCACCGGGGAGCTGTTTTTT
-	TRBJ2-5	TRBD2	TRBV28	CASSFIPANSGMEETQYF	TGTGCCAGCAGTTTTATACCAGCCAATAGCGGGATGGAAGAGACCCAGTACTTC
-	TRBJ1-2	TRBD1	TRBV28	CASRGTGGSDGYTF	TGTGCCAGCAGAGGGACAGGGGGCAGCGATGGCTACACCTTC
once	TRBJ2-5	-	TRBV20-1	CSARDKETQYF	TGCAGTGCTAGAGACAAAGAGACCCAGTACTTC
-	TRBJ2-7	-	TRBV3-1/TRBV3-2	CASSHPSGYEQYF	TGTGCCAGCAGCCACCCCTCAGGCTACGAGCAGTACTTC
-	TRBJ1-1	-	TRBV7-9	CASSLGGPGGTEAFF	TGTGCCAGCAGCTTAGGGGGACCCGGAGGCACTGAAGCTTTCTTT